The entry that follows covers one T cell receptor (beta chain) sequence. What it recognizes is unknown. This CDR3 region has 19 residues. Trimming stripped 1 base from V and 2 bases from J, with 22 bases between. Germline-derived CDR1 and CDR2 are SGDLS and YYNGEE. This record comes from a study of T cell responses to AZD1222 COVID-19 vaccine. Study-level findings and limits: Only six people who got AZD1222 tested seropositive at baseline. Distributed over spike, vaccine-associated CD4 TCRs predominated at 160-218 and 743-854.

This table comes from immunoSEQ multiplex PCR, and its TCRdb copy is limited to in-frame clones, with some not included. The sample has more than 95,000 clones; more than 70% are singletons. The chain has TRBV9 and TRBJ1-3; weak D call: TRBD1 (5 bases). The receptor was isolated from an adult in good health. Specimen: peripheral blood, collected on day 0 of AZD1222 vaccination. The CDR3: CASSVYPFPGPSTGNTIYF. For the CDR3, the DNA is TGTGCCAGCAGCGTATATCCTTTTCCGGGACCCTCCACTGGAAACACCATATATTTT. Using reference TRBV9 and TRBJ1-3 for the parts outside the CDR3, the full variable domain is DSGVTQTPKHLITATGQRVTLRCSPRSGDLSVYWYQQSLDQGLQFLIQYYNGEERAKGNILERFSAQQFPDLHSELNLSSLELGDSALYFCASSVYPFPGPSTGNTIYFGEGSWLTVV.